One and the same sample provided the 26 T cell receptor beta chains below, sequenced in a study of cytomegalovirus exposure and HLA in healthy donors. The PCR used 60 Vbeta and 13 Jbeta primers. Only in-frame clones appear in the TCRdb table, and some are missing; sequencing was by immunoSEQ multiplex PCR. The sample yields 90,000 to 150,000 clones, around three quarters seen once. The sample consisted of PBMCs. The receptor source for this set is a man aged 18 to 29 in good health and CMV-seropositive.

The CDR3 spells CASSDRGYHEQYF. The CDR3 DNA follows: TGCGCCAGCTCCGACAGGGGGTATCACGAGCAGTACTTC. The chain couples TRBV5-1 to TRBJ2-7; 9 positions match TRBD1. This CDR3 comprises 13 residues. From germline, CDR1 is SGHRS and CDR2 YFSETQ. J gave up 5 bases and V 7 bases, and 7 bases lay outside the gene matches.

The V gene is TRBV5-1, the J gene TRBJ2-3; tentatively, D is TRBD1 (6 bases). The germline V gene encodes CDR1 SGHRS and CDR2 YFSETQ. The CDR3 spans 17 residues. The V end lost 1 base, the J end lost 5 bases, and 20 bases lay between the germline ends. The CDR3 spells CASSLTGPASTRDTQYF. For the CDR3, the DNA is TGCGCCAGCAGCTTGACAGGGCCCGCTTCGACAAGAGATACGCAGTATTTT.

V gene TRBV11-2 combines with J gene TRBJ1-1, with D perhaps TRBD1 (5 bases). The germline V gene has CDR1 SGHAT and CDR2 FQNNGV. The CDR3 runs to 15 residues. The V end lost 1 base, the J end lost 1 base, and 10 bases lay between the germline ends. CDR3 region: CASSLGWTPNTEAFF. CDR3 nucleotides: TGTGCCAGCAGCTTAGGGTGGACACCGAACACTGAAGCTTTCTTT. The variable domain in full, with the rest retrieved from reference TRBV11-2 and TRBJ1-1, is EAGVAQSPRYKIIEKRQSVAFWCNPISGHATLYWYQQILGQGPKLLIQFQNNGVVDDSQLPKDRFSAERLKGVDSTLKIQPAKLEDSAVYLCASSLGWTPNTEAFFGQGTRLTVV.

The V and J genes are TRBV19 and TRBJ1-5; no clear D. Trimming removed 5 bases at V and 2 bases at J, with 19 bases between. This CDR3 has 17 residues. The V gene's germline CDR1 is LNHDA and CDR2 SQIVND (reference sequence). CDR3 nucleotide sequence: TGTGCCAGTAGTCCCCGGGAAGCGTCCTATGGCAATCAGCCCCAGCATTTT. It specifies CASSPREASYGNQPQHF. The full variable domain, with the rest looked up from reference TRBV19 and TRBJ1-5, is DGGITQSPKYLFRKEGQNVTLSCEQNLNHDAMYWYRQDPGQGLRLIYYSQIVNDFQKGDIAEGYSVSREKKESFPLTVTSAQKNPTAFYLCASSPREASYGNQPQHFGDGTRLSIL.

V gene TRBV30 combines with J gene TRBJ2-1; no reliable D call. The germline CDR1 and CDR2 sequences are GTSNPN and SVGIG (reference sequence). Trimming took 3 bases from V and 7 from J, leaving 4 bases between them. The length of the CDR3 is 10 residues. The CDR3, as DNA: TGTGCCTGGAGACAGAATGAGCAGTTCTTC. It specifies CAWRQNEQFF. The full variable domain, rest sourced from reference TRBV30 and TRBJ2-1, is SQTIHQWPATLVQPVGSPLSLECTVEGTSNPNLYWYRQAAGRGLQLLFYSVGIGQISSEVPQNLSASRPQDRQFILSSKKLLLSDSGFYLCAWRQNEQFFGPGTRLTVL.

The chain joins TRBV19 to TRBJ1-2, with TRBD1 matching 9 bases. CDR1 and CDR2 (germline): LNHDA, SQIVND (reference sequence). With V trimmed by 4 bases and J by 3 bases, 9 bases remained unmatched. The CDR3 totals 16 residues. CDR3 in amino acids: CASSTDGTGKYYGYTF. In DNA, the CDR3 is TGTGCCAGTAGTACCGACGGGACAGGGAAGTACTATGGCTACACCTTC.

The chain combines TRBV6-6 with TRBJ1-2, with D possibly TRBD1 on 5 matching bases. Deletions cut 6 bases from V and 2 bases from J, with 19 bases between. CDR1 and CDR2 (germline): MNHNY, SVGAGI (reference sequence). The CDR3 runs to 16 residues. CDR3 coding DNA: TGTGCCAGCAGCCGATCCGGGACGGGGGAAAACTATGGCTACACCTTC. Amino acid sequence: CASSRSGTGENYGYTF.

The chain recombines TRBV9 with TRBJ1-2; the match to TRBD1 covers 9 bases. The V segment lost 1 base and the J segment 6 bases; nucleotides outside the gene matches: 1. The germline V gene has CDR1 SGDLS and CDR2 YYNGEE. The CDR3 contains 13 residues. CDR3 in DNA: TGTGCCAGCAGCGTACGGACAGGGGATGGCTACACCTTC. Translation: CASSVRTGDGYTF.

V gene TRBV19 combines with J gene TRBJ2-3; the match to TRBD2 covers 9 bases. CDR3 length equals 15 residues. The germline gives CDR1 LNHDA, CDR2 SQIVND (reference sequence). Unmatched junction bases numbered 4, after V lost 4 bases and J lost 2 bases. The CDR3 DNA sequence: TGTGCCAGTAGTAGACTAGCGGCATTCACAGATACGCAGTATTTT. It yields the protein CASSRLAAFTDTQYF.

J is TRBJ2-7 and V is TRBV2, with TRBD1 matching 7 bases. V gave up 3 bases and J gave up 4 bases; unmatched junction bases: 6. The CDR3 is made up of 14 amino acids. The germline V gene encodes CDR1 SNHLY and CDR2 FYNNEI. CDR3 sequence (DNA): TGTGCCAGCAGTGAGGGACAGCCAATTTACGAGCAGTACTTC. Translated, it gives CASSEGQPIYEQYF.

The V and J genes are TRBV30 and TRBJ1-6, with 9 positions matching TRBD1. The CDR3 has 12 residues. With V trimmed by 3 bases and J by 10 bases, 1 base remained unmatched. The germline V gene encodes CDR1 GTSNPN and CDR2 SVGIG (reference sequence). The CDR3 coding sequence is TGTGCCTGGAGGACAGGGGGATCACCCCTCCACTTT. Translation gives CAWRTGGSPLHF. The variable domain in full, with the rest retrieved from reference TRBV30 and TRBJ1-6, is SQTIHQWPATLVQPVGSPLSLECTVEGTSNPNLYWYRQAAGRGLQLLFYSVGIGQISSEVPQNLSASRPQDRQFILSSKKLLLSDSGFYLCAWRTGGSPLHFGNGTRLTVT.

The V and J genes are TRBV6-5 and TRBJ2-2; 8 positions agree with TRBD1. With V trimmed by 2 bases and J by 5 bases, 7 bases remained unmatched. Per germline, CDR1 MNHEY and CDR2 SVGAGI. This CDR3 is 16 amino acids long. As DNA, the CDR3 is TGTGCCAGCAGTTACACGACAGGGGTTCAAACCGGGGAGCTGTTTTTT. Its translation: CASSYTTGVQTGELFF.

The V and J genes are TRBV7-2 and TRBJ2-7; D not resolved. The CDR3 is 13 residues long. V dropped 5 bases and J dropped 3 bases, with 11 bases sitting between them. Germline assignment: CDR1 SGHTA and CDR2 FQGNSA. DNA of the CDR3: TGTGCCAGCAGCCCCGCTTTCTACTACGAGCAGTACTTC. Translating gives CASSPAFYYEQYF. The full variable domain, in which reference TRBV7-2 and TRBJ2-7 provide the parts outside the CDR3, is GAGVSQSPSNKVTEKGKDVELRCDPISGHTALYWYRQSLGQGLEFLIYFQGNSAPDKSGLPSDRFSAERTGGSVSTLTIQRTQQEDSAVYLCASSPAFYYEQYFGPGTRLTVT.

In the case of this clone: Mismatch with germline at one junction end may stem from a read error. The chain links TRBV7-7 to TRBJ2-2, with a possible D match to TRBD2 (5 bases). CDR3 length: 16 amino acids. Germline V lookup: CDR1 SSHAT, CDR2 FNYEAQ (reference sequence). The chain's CDR3 is CASSLTEGINTGELFF. CDR3 in DNA: TGTGCTAGCAGCTTAACTGAGGGAATAAACACCGGGGAGCTGTTTTTT.

The rearrangement joins TRBV25-1 to TRBJ2-5, with 7 bases fitting TRBD2. CDR3 length: 17 residues. Per the germline V gene, CDR1 is MGHDK and CDR2 is SYGVNS. The ends lost 9 bases at V and 0 bases at J; junction bases unmatched: 16. The CDR3 DNA reads as TGTGCCAGTTCCCCCGGGACTACAATCTTGTACCAAGAGACCCAGTACTTC. This gives the protein CASSPGTTILYQETQYF.

V is TRBV5-6 and J is TRBJ2-1; 9 bases fit TRBD2. Germline V CDR1 and CDR2: SGHDT, YYEEEE. The junction had 2 bases not matched to a gene; V was cut back by 2 bases and J by 5 bases. The CDR3 spans 14 residues. The CDR3 DNA sequence: TGTGCCAGCAGCTTCGTAGCGGGGGACAATGAGCAGTTCTTC. Its protein is CASSFVAGDNEQFF.

V and J are TRBV18 and TRBJ2-2; 7 nucleotides agree with TRBD1. The ends lost 2 bases at V and 5 bases at J; junction bases unmatched: 5. Per the germline V gene, CDR1 is KGHSH and CDR2 is LQKENI. The CDR3 extends over 15 amino acids. The CDR3 region has the DNA TGTGCCAGCTCACCAGACAGGGTGTTGACCGGGGAGCTGTTTTTT. This translates into CASSPDRVLTGELFF.

This chain connects TRBV5-1 to TRBJ2-5, with 7 bases lining up with TRBD1. The ends lost 3 bases at V and 5 bases at J; junction bases unmatched: 4. Germline V gene data show CDR1 as SGHRS and CDR2 as YFSETQ. The CDR3 length is 13 residues. As DNA, the CDR3 is TGCGCCAGCAGCTCGACAGGGCGGGAGACCCAGTACTTC. This codes for CASSSTGRETQYF. Full variable domain (missing parts from reference TRBV5-1 and TRBJ2-5): KAGVTQTPRYLIKTRGQQVTLSCSPISGHRSVSWYQQTPGQGLQFLFEYFSETQRNKGNFPGRFSGRQFSNSRSEMNVSTLELGDSALYLCASSSTGRETQYFGPGTRLLVL.

This clone has a count of ten or more. The chain links TRBV7-6 to TRBJ1-1; 9 bases align to TRBD1. Trimming at V came to 4 bases and at J to 3 bases, leaving 6 bases not matched to a gene. The CDR3 totals 15 residues. Germline-derived CDR1 and CDR2 are SGHVS and FNYEAQ. The CDR3 here is CASSSGQGIDTEAFF. DNA of the CDR3: TGTGCCAGCAGCTCGGGACAGGGAATCGACACTGAAGCTTTCTTT.

This sequence joins TRBV11-3 and TRBJ2-1, with D tentatively TRBD1 (5 bases). The germline V gene has CDR1 SGHNT and CDR2 YENEEA. The CDR3 loop spans 15 amino acids. The V gene lost 1 base and the J gene lost 4 bases, with 11 bases spanning the gap. CDR3 nucleotides: TGTGCCAGCAGCTTAGGGCAGGGATTGTACAATGAGCAGTTCTTC. Its translation: CASSLGQGLYNEQFF.

The genes are TRBV15 and TRBJ2-5, with D perhaps matching TRBD2 (5 bases). Germline V gives CDR1 LNHNV, CDR2 YYDKDF (reference sequence). This CDR3 has 13 residues. V was cut by 7 bases and J by 1 base, with 10 bases left in between. This CDR3 is CATKERFQETQYF. The CDR3 DNA sequence: TGTGCCACCAAAGAGCGGTTCCAAGAGACCCAGTACTTC.

The V call is TRBV10-3, the J call TRBJ2-7, with 9 bases lining up with TRBD2. CDR1 is ENHRY and CDR2 is SYGVKD in the germline V gene. V trimming: 6 bases; J trimming: 0 bases; junction bases outside the gene matches: 3. The CDR3 extends over 14 amino acids. The CDR3 loop reads CAIRELAGSYEQYF. Here the CDR3 DNA reads TGTGCCATCAGAGAACTAGCGGGCTCCTACGAGCAGTACTTC.

CDR3 in DNA: TGTGCCAGCCAGGAGGGTACCTATGGCTACACCTTC. This sequence encodes CASQEGTYGYTF. This chain links TRBV6-1 with TRBJ1-2; D remains unclear. CDR1 MNHNS and CDR2 SASEGT come from the germline V gene. Trimming pared 8 bases from V and 4 bases from J, leaving 11 bases between. This CDR3 has 12 amino acids.

Here the CDR3 reads CASSQDTGDRDEAFF. As DNA, the CDR3 is TGTGCCAGCAGCCAAGATACGGGAGACAGAGACGAAGCTTTCTTT. V gene TRBV4-2 combines with J gene TRBJ1-1; the D gene is possibly TRBD1 (5 bases). V was pared by 0 bases and J by 8 bases, with 16 bases between. CDR1 LGHNA and CDR2 YNFKEQ come from the germline V gene. There are 15 residues in the CDR3.

This chain links TRBV28 with TRBJ2-4; no definite D call. V lost 6 bases to trimming and J lost 2 bases, with 11 bases between them. In germline, CDR1 is MDHEN, CDR2 SYDVKM. This CDR3 comprises 14 residues. DNA of the CDR3: TGTGCCAGCAGCCAATCCGGGTCCAAAAACATTCAGTACTTC. Encoded protein: CASSQSGSKNIQYF.

This clone has a handful of counts. V gene TRBV7-8 combines with J gene TRBJ2-3, with D possibly being TRBD2 (5 bases). CDR1 is SGHVS, CDR2 FQNEAQ, per germline. V was shortened by 5 bases and J by 4 bases, with 16 bases between the two germline ends. The CDR3 runs to 15 residues. CDR3: CASSRLPAGPDTQYF. In DNA, the CDR3 is TGTGCCAGCAGCCGACTGCCCGCGGGCCCAGATACGCAGTATTTT.